This T cell receptor beta chain came from a study of shared clonotypes between healthy human individuals. As for the study in general: Ranging from 18 to 49 in age, donors were a couple of women and a few men. General observations from the study: Of the naive CD4 clonotypes, approximately 5% were shared across a handful of donors. Large sequencing depth failed to make sorted-subset sequencing complete, rarefaction showed.

Using immunoSEQ multiplex PCR, the repertoire was profiled, and TCRdb retains in-frame clones only, with some absent. Among approximately 720,000 clones listed, about 90% were seen once. V was clipped by 8 bases and J by 2 bases, with 11 bases between them. The CDR3 sequence is 13 residues long. Germline V gene sequence: CDR1 SNHLY, CDR2 FYNNEI. With respect to this clone: Its specificity is unknown.

It was CD45RO-negative cells, positively selected for CCR7, that made up naive CD8 cells, with terminally differentiated effector memory CD45RA+ cells excluded. Adults of Caucasian background living in Nashville, Tennessee made up all donors. The gene calls are TRBV2 and TRBJ2-3, with D unclear. The sequence was obtained from a man aged 25-40 years in good health. The sample consisted of naive CD8+ T cells sorted from blood. The CDR3 coding sequence is TGTGCCAGCCCCGACTTATACACAGATACGCAGTATTTT. Its protein is CASPDLYTDTQYF.